Presented here are 7 T cell receptor beta chains from one specimen sequenced in a study of vaccination effects on CD4 cells after COVID-19 (dated by TCRdb to the early 2020s). The library came from the immunoSEQ multiplex PCR assay. Not all clones reach the TCRdb copy of this immuneACCESS table, which keeps in-frame sequences only. Checked studies attribute under half of the gap to unresolved V genes and leave the rest unexplained. In this sample the table shows roughly 41,000 clones, around two thirds of which occur a single time. The top ten hold roughly 8.4% of the sample. Their cognate antigens are unknown. After less than 13 days of culture, CD4+ T cells were isolated with the EasySep CD4+ T cell isolation kit. Each participant got two doses of an mRNA SARS-CoV-2 vaccine, either BNT162b2 or mRNA-1273. Sequencing used CD4+ T cells from PBMCs cultured without peptide, obtained after COVID-19 vaccination. These receptors were taken from a human donor who received a COVID-19 vaccine.

The chain couples TRBV3-1 (or the pseudogene TRBV3-2) to TRBJ1-2; the D gene is possibly TRBD1 (5 bases). The germline V and J ends were trimmed by 0 bases and 6 bases, with 14 bases remaining between them. Germline loops: CDR1 LGHDT, CDR2 YNNKEL (reference sequence). The CDR3 has 15 amino acids. CDR3 loop: CASSQDSARVNGYTF. CDR3 coding DNA: TGTGCCAGCAGCCAAGATTCTGCCAGGGTGAATGGCTACACCTTC.

V is TRBV6-5 and J is TRBJ2-7, with a possible D match to TRBD1 (5 bases). The germline V gene has CDR1 MNHEY and CDR2 SVGAGI. V was shortened by 2 bases and J by 3 bases, with 11 bases between the two germline ends. The CDR3 extends over 14 amino acids. CDR3 region: CASSYERGNYEQYF. The CDR3 bases are TGTGCCAGCAGTTACGAAAGGGGCAACTACGAGCAGTACTTC.

The chain links TRBV2 to TRBJ1-5; D is unclear. V lost 5 bases and J lost 11, with 13 bases in between. CDR3 length: 12 residues. Germline values: CDR1 SNHLY, CDR2 FYNNEI. The CDR3: CASSQEMGTQHF. In DNA, the CDR3 is TGTGCCAGCAGTCAAGAAATGGGGACCCAGCATTTT. Combining the CDR3 with reference TRBV2 and TRBJ1-5 gives the whole variable domain EPEVTQTPSHQVTQMGQEVILRCVPISNHLYFYWYRQILGQKVEFLVSFYNNEISEKSEIFDDQFSVERPDGSNFTLKIRSTKLEDSAMYFCASSQEMGTQHFGDGTRLSIL.

By its share, this clone is medium-sized. V gene TRBV7-2 combines with J gene TRBJ1-6, with 7 bases that match TRBD1. CDR3 length: 17 amino acids. V dropped 5 bases and J dropped 13; count of bases not matched to a gene: 20. Germline V lookup: CDR1 SGHTA, CDR2 FQGNSA. Here the CDR3 DNA reads TGTGCCAGCAGCCCCCTGAGCGGGTCAGGGGGTTCTGGTCCCCTCCACTTT. It specifies CASSPLSGSGGSGPLHF.

By frequency in the sample, this clone is large. The rearrangement joins TRBV5-6 to TRBJ2-6; TRBD1 is a possible D gene (6 bases). The CDR3 is 18 amino acids. Trimming removed 3 bases at V and 0 bases at J, with 16 bases between. Germline loops: CDR1 SGHDT, CDR2 YYEEEE. CDR3 sequence (DNA): TGTGCCAGCAGCTCCCTAGGCAGGGGCACCTCTGGGGCCAACGTCCTGACTTTC. This codes for CASSSLGRGTSGANVLTF.

In nucleotides, the CDR3 is TGTGCCAGTAGTATTCAGTTACGGGTGAACACTGAAGCTTTCTTT. This sequence encodes CASSIQLRVNTEAFF. The J gene is TRBJ1-1, the V gene TRBV19; no firm D call. CDR1 is LNHDA and CDR2 is SQIVND in the germline V gene (reference sequence). The CDR3 consists of 15 residues. V shed 3 bases and J shed 0 bases, with 11 bases lying between them.

This clone was detected only once. The V call is TRBV6-1, the J call TRBJ1-1; D is possibly TRBD1 (5 bases). Germline V gene data show CDR1 as MNHNS and CDR2 as SASEGT. The CDR3 runs to 17 residues. Trimming cost V 3 bases and J 2 bases, with 19 bases left between them. CDR3 sequence (DNA): TGTGCCAGCAGTGAGATTCCGGGACGGGTGGAAAACACTGAAGCTTTCTTT. Its protein product is CASSEIPGRVENTEAFF.